This is a list of T cell receptor beta chains from one sample in a study of shared clonotypes between healthy human individuals. The method was immunoSEQ multiplex PCR; TCRdb's version includes in-frame clones alone and lacks a portion of them. In the table there are 550,000 to 750,000 clones, roughly 94% of which are singletons. Source material: naive CD8+ T cells sorted from blood. These receptors came from a man aged 25-45 years in good health. The CDR3 runs from the conserved cysteine through the conserved F or W. Each record gives: D gene, J gene, V gene, clone size, CDR3 length, CDR3 DNA, CDR3 protein. A D gene is named only where the DNA matches it firmly. Some rows have no size entry. The others give once, few or many, or a class for an expanded clone.

TRBD2,TRBJ2-1,TRBV28,.,17,TGTGCCAGCAGCGTCGGACTAGCGGGGAATATATACAATGAGCAGTTCTTC,CASSVGLAGNIYNEQFF
TRBD1,TRBJ2-3,TRBV28,.,17,TGTGCCAGCAGTACCGCAATGGGGGACAGGAACACAGATACGCAGTATTTT,CASSTAMGDRNTDTQYF
.,TRBJ2-1,TRBV7-2,.,14,TGTGCCAGCAGCGTTAGCGGCGACTACAATGAGCAGTTCTTC,CASSVSGDYNEQFF
.,TRBJ1-5,TRBV6-4,.,14,TGTGCCAGCAGTGAAGAGGCTAGCAATCAGCCCCAGCATTTT,CASSEEASNQPQHF
TRBD2,TRBJ2-1,TRBV7-9,few,15,TGTGCCAGCATCCCGAAGGAGCGGGAGTACAATGAGCAGTTCTTC,CASIPKEREYNEQFF
.,TRBJ2-1,TRBV4-1,.,12,TGCGCCAGCTCCGGGGGCTACAATGAGCAGTTCTTC,CASSGGYNEQFF
.,TRBJ2-3,TRBV7-8,.,17,TGTGCCAGCAGCCCATTGACGGCGGTCTGGGGGGCAGATACGCAGTATTTT,CASSPLTAVWGADTQYF
TRBD2,TRBJ2-7,TRBV7-9,.,15,TGTGCCAGCAGCGCCGCTAGCGGGAGGGCCGAGGAGCAGTACTTC,CASSAASGRAEEQYF
.,TRBJ1-2,TRBV4-3,.,14,TGCGCCAGCAGCCAAGATCGGATAAGCTATGGCTACACCTTC,CASSQDRISYGYTF
.,TRBJ1-2,TRBV6-5,.,11,TGTGCCAGCAGTGAGAGCTATGGCTACACCTTC,CASSESYGYTF
.,TRBJ2-7,TRBV7-2,.,13,TGTGCCAGCAGTTGGGGGACACAATACGAGCAGTACTTC,CASSWGTQYEQYF
.,TRBJ2-5,TRBV6-6,.,16,TGTGCCAGCAGGTTCTCGCTAGGTCTTTTTCAGGAGACCCAGTACTTC,CASRFSLGLFQETQYF
.,TRBJ2-7,TRBV13,.,13,TGTGCCAGCAGCTTCCGCAGGGCAGGGGAGCAGTACTTC,CASSFRRAGEQYF
.,TRBJ2-3,TRBV4-3,.,17,TGCGCCAGCAGTTCGGGAACGGGACGGCAAAGCACAGATACGCAGTATTTT,CASSSGTGRQSTDTQYF
.,TRBJ2-6,TRBV6-9,.,13,TGTGCCAGACGGGGCTCTGGGGCCAACGTCCTGACTTTC,CARRGSGANVLTF